Reported below is one TCR beta chain. What it recognizes is unknown. This sample is drawn from a study of beta chain features in type 1 diabetes. Overall study results and limits: Moderate but significant shortening of TCRB CDR3s was recorded in all four CD4+ subsets from Type 1 diabetes patients.

The sequenced template was cDNA made from the entire isolated RNA. The method was immunoSEQ multiplex PCR; TCRdb's version includes in-frame clones alone and lacks a portion of them. The sample records around 140,000 clones, about an eighth being singletons. The CDR3 consists of 15 residues. V was shortened by 0 bases and J by 6 bases, with 13 bases between the two germline ends. Germline V gene lookup returns CDR1 SGHVS and CDR2 FNYEAQ. Sequencing input: central memory CD4+ T cells from blood. The TCR originated in a man younger than 30 with type 1 diabetes. The chain carries TRBV7-6 and TRBJ2-3; TRBD2 might be the D (5 bases). CDR3 coding DNA: TGTGCCAGCAGCTTAGCCGCGGGTTTGAGGGATACGCAGTATTTT. Amino acids: CASSLAAGLRDTQYF.